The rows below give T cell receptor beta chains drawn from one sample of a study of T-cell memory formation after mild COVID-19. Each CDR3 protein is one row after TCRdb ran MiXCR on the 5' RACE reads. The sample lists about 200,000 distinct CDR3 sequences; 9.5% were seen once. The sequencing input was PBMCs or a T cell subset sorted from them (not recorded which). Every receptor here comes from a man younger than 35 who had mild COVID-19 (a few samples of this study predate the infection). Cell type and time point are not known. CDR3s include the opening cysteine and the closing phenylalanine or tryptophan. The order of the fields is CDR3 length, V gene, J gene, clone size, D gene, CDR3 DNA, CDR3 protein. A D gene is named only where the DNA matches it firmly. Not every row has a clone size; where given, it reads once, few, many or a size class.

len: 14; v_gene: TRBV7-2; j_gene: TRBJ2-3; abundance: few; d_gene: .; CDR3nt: TGTGCCAGCAGCCTGGGGGGGGCCTGGGATACGCAGTATTTT; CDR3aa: CASSLGGAWDTQYF
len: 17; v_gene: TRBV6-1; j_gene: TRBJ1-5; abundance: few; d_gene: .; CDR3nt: TGTGCCAGCAGTGAATTACAGGGTCGGGATAGCAATCAGCCCCAGCATTTT; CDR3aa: CASSELQGRDSNQPQHF
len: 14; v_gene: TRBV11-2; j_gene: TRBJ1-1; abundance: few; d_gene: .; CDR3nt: TGTGCCAGCAGCTTAATGGCAGTGAACACTGAAGCTTTCTTT; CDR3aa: CASSLMAVNTEAFF
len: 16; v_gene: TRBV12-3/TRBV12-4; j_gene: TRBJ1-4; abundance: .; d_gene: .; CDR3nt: TGTGCCAGCAGCGATGGACAGTTCCTCGCTAATGAAAAACTGTTTTTT; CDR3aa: CASSDGQFLANEKLFF
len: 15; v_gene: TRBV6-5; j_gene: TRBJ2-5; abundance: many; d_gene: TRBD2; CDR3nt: TGTGCCAGCAGCGGGCTGGGACTAGCAGAGGAGACCCAGTACTTC; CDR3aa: CASSGLGLAEETQYF
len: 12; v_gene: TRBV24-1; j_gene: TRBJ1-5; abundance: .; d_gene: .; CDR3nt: TGTGCCACCAGAGGGGAGAATCAGCCCCAGCATTTT; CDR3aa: CATRGENQPQHF
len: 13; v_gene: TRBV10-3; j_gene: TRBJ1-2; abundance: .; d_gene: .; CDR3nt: TGTGCCATCACACAGGGATTCCCTTATGGCTACACCTTC; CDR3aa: CAITQGFPYGYTF
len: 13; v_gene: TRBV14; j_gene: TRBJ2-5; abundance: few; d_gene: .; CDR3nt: TGTGCCAGCAGTCGACAGGTCCAAGAGACCCAGTACTTC; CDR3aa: CASSRQVQETQYF
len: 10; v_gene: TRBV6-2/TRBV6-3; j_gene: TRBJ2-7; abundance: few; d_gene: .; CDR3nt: TGTGCCAGCAGTAACTACGAGCAGTACTTC; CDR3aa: CASSNYEQYF
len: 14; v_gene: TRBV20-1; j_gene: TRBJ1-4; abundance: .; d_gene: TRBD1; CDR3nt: TGCAGTGCTAGGGCCGGGACAGAAGGTGAAAAACTGTTTTTT; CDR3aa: CSARAGTEGEKLFF
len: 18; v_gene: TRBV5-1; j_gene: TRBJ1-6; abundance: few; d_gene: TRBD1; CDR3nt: TGCGCCAGCAGCCCGAGGACAGGTTTTAGCTCCTATAATTCACCCCTCCACTTT; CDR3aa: CASSPRTGFSSYNSPLHF
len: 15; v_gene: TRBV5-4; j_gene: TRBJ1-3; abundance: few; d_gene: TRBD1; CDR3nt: TGTGCCAGCAGCACACGGACAGGCTCTGGAAACACCATATATTTT; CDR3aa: CASSTRTGSGNTIYF
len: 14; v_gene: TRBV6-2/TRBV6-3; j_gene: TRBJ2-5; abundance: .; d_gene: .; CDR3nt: TGTGCCAGCAGTTACTCGGTAGGGTCAGAGACCCAGTACTTC; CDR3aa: CASSYSVGSETQYF
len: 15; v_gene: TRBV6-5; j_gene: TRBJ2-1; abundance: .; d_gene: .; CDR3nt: TGTGCCAGCAGTTACTCGGGACAATCCTACAATGAGCAGTTCTTC; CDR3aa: CASSYSGQSYNEQFF
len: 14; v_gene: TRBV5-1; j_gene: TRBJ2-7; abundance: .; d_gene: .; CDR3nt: TGCGCCAGCAGCCCCCCTGTCCAGCCCGCCGAGCAGTACTTC; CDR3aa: CASSPPVQPAEQYF
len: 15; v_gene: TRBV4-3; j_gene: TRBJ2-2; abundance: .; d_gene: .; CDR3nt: TGCGCCAGCAGCCAACAACCTACTAGCACCGGGGAGCTGTTTTTT; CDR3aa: CASSQQPTSTGELFF
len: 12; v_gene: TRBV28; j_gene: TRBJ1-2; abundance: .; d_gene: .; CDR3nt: TGTGCCAGCAGCCTCTGGCCTGAATCCTACACCTTC; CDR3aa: CASSLWPESYTF
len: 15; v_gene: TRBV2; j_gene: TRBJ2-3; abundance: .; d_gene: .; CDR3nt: TGTGCCAGCAAAATCTCGCCTGTCCGGGCTGATACGCAGTATTTT; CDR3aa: CASKISPVRADTQYF
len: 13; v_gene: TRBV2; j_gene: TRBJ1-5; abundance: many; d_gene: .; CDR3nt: TGTGCCAGCAGTGGGGAACAGCCCCAGCCCCAGCATTTT; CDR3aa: CASSGEQPQPQHF
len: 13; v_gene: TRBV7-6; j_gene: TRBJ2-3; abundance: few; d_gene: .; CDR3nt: TGTGCCAGCAGCCCCCCTTGGGCAGATACGCAGTATTTT; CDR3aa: CASSPPWADTQYF
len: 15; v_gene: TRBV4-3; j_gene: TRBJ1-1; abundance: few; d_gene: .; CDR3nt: TGCGCCAGCAGCCTACAACTGACTATGAACACTGAAGCTTTCTTT; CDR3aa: CASSLQLTMNTEAFF
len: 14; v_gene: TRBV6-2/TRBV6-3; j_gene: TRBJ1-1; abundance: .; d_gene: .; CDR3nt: TGTGCCAGCAGTACATACCGGGAAAACACTGAAGCTTTCTTT; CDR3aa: CASSTYRENTEAFF
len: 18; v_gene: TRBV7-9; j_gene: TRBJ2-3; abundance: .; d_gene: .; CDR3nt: TGTGCCAGCAGCGCTGTGGGCGGGGACAGACTCGGGGCAGATACGCAGTATTTT; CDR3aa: CASSAVGGDRLGADTQYF
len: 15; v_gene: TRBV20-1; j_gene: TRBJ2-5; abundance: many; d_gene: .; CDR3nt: TGCAGTGCTAGAGATCTCAGGGGGGTAGGGGAGACCCAGTACTTC; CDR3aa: CSARDLRGVGETQYF
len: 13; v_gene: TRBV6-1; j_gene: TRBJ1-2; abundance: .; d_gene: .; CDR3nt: TGTGCCAGCAGCACAGGGCCTAGGGATGGCTACACCTTC; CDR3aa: CASSTGPRDGYTF
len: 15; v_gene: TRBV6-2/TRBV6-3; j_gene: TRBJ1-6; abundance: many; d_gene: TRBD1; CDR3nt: TGTGCCAGCAGTTCGAGGGGGCGCGGAAATTCACCCCTCCACTTT; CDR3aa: CASSSRGRGNSPLHF
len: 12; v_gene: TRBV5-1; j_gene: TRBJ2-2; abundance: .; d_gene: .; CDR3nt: TGCGCCAGCAAGGCGGGAACCGGGGAGCTGTTTTTT; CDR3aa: CASKAGTGELFF
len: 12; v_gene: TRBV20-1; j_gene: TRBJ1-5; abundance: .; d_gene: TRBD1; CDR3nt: TGCAGCTTGGGACAGGAAAATCAGCCCCAGCATTTT; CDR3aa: CSLGQENQPQHF
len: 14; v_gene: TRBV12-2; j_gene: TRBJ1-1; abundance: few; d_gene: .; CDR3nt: TGTGCAAGTCGCTTGGGGGGTCCCAGCACTGAAGCTTTCTTT; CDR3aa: CASRLGGPSTEAFF
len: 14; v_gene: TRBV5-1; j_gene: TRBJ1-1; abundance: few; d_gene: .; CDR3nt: TGCGCCAGCAGCCCACCGGGACAGAACACTGAAGCTTTCTTT; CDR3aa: CASSPPGQNTEAFF